Sequencing of this T cell receptor (beta chain) was carried out in a study of identical twins. The CDR3 loop spans 14 amino acids. V lost 1 base to trimming and J lost 2 bases, with 9 bases between them. Germline values: CDR1 SGHDT, CDR2 YYEEEE. There are a few counts of this clonotype. No antigen is known for it. TCRdb ran MiXCR on the 5' RACE reads and lists one entry per CDR3 protein. This sample has approximately 700,000 distinct CDR3 sequences, with approximately 6.1% found just once. Study-wide findings and caveats: For monozygotic twins, models underestimated out-of-frame TCR alpha sharing.

The sequence was obtained from a man between 18 and 35 years old in good health. V is TRBV5-6 and J is TRBJ1-1; a weak D match, TRBD1 (5 bases). The specimen sequenced was naive T cells sorted from blood. CDR3 nucleotide sequence: TGTGCCAGCAGCTTGTGGAGGGGTAACACTGAAGCTTTCTTT. Its translation is CASSLWRGNTEAFF.